These 24 T cell receptor beta chains share one sample of origin, sequenced in a study of CD8 T cells in Susac syndrome. The RNA, roughly 0.45 to 1 ug, was put through reverse transcription using random hexamers. TCRdb re-called the immunoSEQ multiplex PCR reads with MiXCR, one entry per CDR3 protein. This sample carries some 130,000 distinct CDR3 sequences, around 94% of them seen once, and the ten largest clones take 0.095% to 0.15%. Source material: CD4+ T cells from PBMCs. These receptors came from a human donor with multiple sclerosis.

The V call is TRBV12-3 or TRBV12-4, the J call TRBJ2-7; maybe TRBD2 (6 bases). The CDR3 length is 13 residues. V gave up 6 bases and J gave up 0 bases, with 9 bases separating them. The CDR3 is CASSWDFSYEQYF. CDR3 sequence (DNA): TGTGCCAGCAGCTGGGACTTCTCCTACGAGCAGTACTTC.

This clonotype was found once. CDR3 protein: CATSPDHYGYTF. Here the CDR3 DNA reads TGTGCCACCTCCCCAGACCACTATGGCTACACCTTC. The rearrangement joins TRBV6-6 to TRBJ1-2; D gene ambiguous. The germline gives CDR1 MNHNY, CDR2 SVGAGI (reference sequence). This CDR3 spans 12 amino acids. V gave up 10 bases and J gave up 3 bases, with 12 bases separating them.

The CDR3 region has the DNA TGTGCCAGTAGTTCCCCAGGGATATCCTACGAGCAGTACTTC. Translation: CASSSPGISYEQYF. The chain combines TRBV19 with TRBJ2-7; D perhaps matches TRBD1 (5 bases). CDR3 length equals 14 residues. Germline V gene data show CDR1 as LNHDA and CDR2 as SQIVND (reference sequence). The V gene lost 5 bases and the J gene lost 1 base, with 12 bases spanning the gap.

This chain joins TRBV3-1 and TRBJ1-1, with D maybe TRBD1 (5 bases). Per germline, CDR1 LGHDT and CDR2 YNNKEL (reference sequence). V was cut by 3 bases and J by 4 bases, with 9 bases left in between. The CDR3 contains 13 residues. The CDR3 DNA reads as TGTGCCAGCAGCCAGGGGGGATCCACTGAAGCTTTCTTT. It is translated as CASSQGGSTEAFF.

The CDR3 DNA follows: TGTGCCAGCACACCGGGCACTTTGGCGGAGCAGTTCTTC. Translated, it gives CASTPGTLAEQFF. J is TRBJ2-1 and V is TRBV6-6; no reliable D call. Deletions cut 7 bases from V and 10 bases from J, with 17 bases between. Germline V lookup: CDR1 MNHNY, CDR2 SVGAGI (reference sequence). CDR3 length: 13 residues.

J is TRBJ2-3 and V is TRBV3-1; TRBD2 matches at 10 bases. The CDR3 covers 15 residues. Germline assignment: CDR1 LGHDT and CDR2 YNNKEL (reference sequence). The trim removed 7 bases at V and 4 bases at J, leaving 8 bases unmatched. The CDR3 nucleotides are TGTGCCAGCACACCTGGGACTAGCGCGTCAGATACGCAGTATTTT. Translating it yields CASTPGTSASDTQYF.

The V and J genes are TRBV7-2 and TRBJ2-7, with a tentative D call TRBD2 (5 bases). V lost 6 bases and J 0 bases, leaving 12 bases between the germline ends. The CDR3 loop spans 14 amino acids. CDR1 is SGHTA, CDR2 FQGNSA, per germline. The CDR3 sequence is CASRPGWSSYEQYF. The CDR3 DNA reads as TGTGCCAGCAGACCGGGGTGGAGCTCCTACGAGCAGTACTTC.

The chain uses TRBV5-1 and TRBJ2-7; TRBD1 agrees at 7 bases. CDR3 size: 14 residues. Germline CDR1 SGHRS, CDR2 YFSETQ. V lost 4 bases and J lost 2; bases outside the gene matches: 6. CDR3 nucleotides: TGCGCCAGCAGCGGAAAGACAGGGACCTACGAGCAGTACTTC. Protein product: CASSGKTGTYEQYF.

V gene TRBV29-1 combines with J gene TRBJ1-1; D is ambiguous. V lost 4 bases, J lost 1 base, and 7 bases lay in between. Per germline, CDR1 SQVTM and CDR2 ANQGSEA. The CDR3 has 12 residues. CDR3 DNA sequence: TGCAGCGTTGGGTCGCAGAACACTGAAGCTTTCTTT. This gives the protein CSVGSQNTEAFF. Supplemented by reference TRBV29-1 and TRBJ1-1, the full variable domain reads SAVISQKPSRDICQRGTSLTIQCQVDSQVTMMFWYRQQPGQSLTLIATANQGSEATYESGFVIDKFPISRPNLTFSTLTVSNMSPEDSSIYLCSVGSQNTEAFFGQGTRLTVV.

This chain connects TRBV10-3 to TRBJ2-3; D is perhaps TRBD1 (5 bases). The length of the CDR3 is 12 residues. Per germline, CDR1 ENHRY and CDR2 SYGVKD. The V and J ends lost 9 bases and 2 bases respectively, with 9 bases between them. CDR3 nucleotides: TGTGCCATTCAGGGAAACACAGATACGCAGTATTTT. Protein: CAIQGNTDTQYF.

This sequence joins TRBV6-2 or TRBV6-3 and TRBJ2-3; D is unresolved. The CDR3 loop spans 13 amino acids. V gave up 4 bases and J gave up 2 bases, with 7 bases separating them. Germline CDR1 and CDR2: MNHEY and SVGEGT. The DNA of the CDR3 is TGTGCCAGCAGTTTCCGGCTCACAGATACGCAGTATTTT. Protein: CASSFRLTDTQYF.

This sequence joins TRBV6-1 and TRBJ1-1, with D hard to call. Germline-derived CDR1 and CDR2 are MNHNS and SASEGT. The CDR3 runs 15 residues. The V end was cut by 2 bases, the J end by 2 bases, with 12 bases between. The CDR3 loop is CASSERVTINTEAFF. The DNA for the CDR3 is TGTGCCAGCAGTGAAAGGGTGACGATCAACACTGAAGCTTTCTTT.

The chain couples TRBV20-1 to TRBJ2-1, with TRBD1 as a possible D gene (5 bases). The germline V gene has CDR1 DFQATT and CDR2 SNEGSKA (reference sequence). Trimming took off 6 bases at V and 11 bases at J, with 20 bases between the two ends. This CDR3 region has 13 residues. The CDR3 loop is CSAPSAGPSKQFF. CDR3 bases: TGCAGTGCACCATCGGCAGGGCCCAGCAAGCAGTTCTTC.

This chain uses TRBV2 with TRBJ1-5; D is uncertain. V lost 4 bases and J 4 bases, leaving 14 bases between the germline ends. Germline assignment: CDR1 SNHLY and CDR2 FYNNEI. This CDR3 is built from 15 residues. As DNA, the CDR3 is TGTGCCAGCAGTGTGAGCGAAGGAGGGAATCAGCCCCAGCATTTT. The encoded protein is CASSVSEGGNQPQHF. Drawing the rest from reference TRBV2 and TRBJ1-5, the complete variable domain is EPEVTQTPSHQVTQMGQEVILRCVPISNHLYFYWYRQILGQKVEFLVSFYNNEISEKSEIFDDQFSVERPDGSNFTLKIRSTKLEDSAMYFCASSVSEGGNQPQHFGDGTRLSIL.

This rearrangement joins TRBV9 to TRBJ2-1; D uncertain. Germline V gives CDR1 SGDLS, CDR2 YYNGEE. The CDR3 sequence is 13 residues long. The V end lost 2 bases, the J end lost 6 bases, and 9 bases lay between the germline ends. CDR3 sequence reads: CASSVPGRNEQFF. The CDR3 DNA follows: TGTGCCAGCAGCGTCCCCGGGCGCAATGAGCAGTTCTTC.

The rearrangement links TRBV7-9 to TRBJ1-4, with a possible D match to TRBD1 (6 bases). With 1 base removed from V and 3 bases from J, the gap between germline ends came to 15 bases. The CDR3 totals 17 residues. Germline assignment: CDR1 SEHNR and CDR2 FQNEAQ (reference sequence). CDR3 sequence: CASSLEGQGTSNEKLFF. The CDR3 bases are TGTGCCAGCAGCTTAGAGGGACAAGGCACCTCTAATGAAAAACTGTTTTTT.

The V call is TRBV3-1, the J call TRBJ2-7, with 9 bases identical to TRBD2. In germline, CDR1 is LGHDT, CDR2 YNNKEL (reference sequence). The CDR3 runs 15 residues. V was clipped by 4 bases and J by 4 bases; unmatched bases: 8. For the CDR3, the DNA is TGTGCCAGCAGCCTTACGCGAGCGGGAGGATACGAGCAGTACTTC. It codes for CASSLTRAGGYEQYF.

The chain couples TRBV30 to TRBJ2-1; 12 bases are a match to TRBD2. The length of the CDR3 is 14 residues. With V trimmed by 0 bases and J by 12 bases, 6 bases remained unmatched. Looked up from germline, CDR1 is GTSNPN and CDR2 is SVGIG (reference sequence). CDR3 sequence (DNA): TGTGCCTGGAGTGTAAGACTAGCGGGGGACGGGCAGTTCTTC. Protein: CAWSVRLAGDGQFF.

The CDR3 region is CASSTLPGAEAFF. As DNA, the CDR3 is TGTGCCAGCAGCACCCTTCCCGGCGCTGAAGCTTTCTTT. The chain joins TRBV7-7 to TRBJ1-1, with D unclear. This CDR3 is built from 13 residues. Trimming left V 5 bases short and J 6 bases short, with 13 bases between. Per germline, CDR1 SSHAT and CDR2 FNYEAQ (reference sequence).

This chain uses TRBV6-1 with TRBJ1-6; D may be TRBD1 (6 bases). The germline gives CDR1 MNHNS, CDR2 SASEGT. V was clipped by 8 bases and J by 7 bases, with 12 bases between them. The CDR3 runs 13 residues. In nucleotides, the CDR3 is TGTGCCAGCGGAAAACAGGGCAATTCACCCCTCCACTTT. Translating gives CASGKQGNSPLHF.

The chain couples TRBV6-5 to TRBJ2-4; D is unresolved. The CDR3 is 15 amino acids. Germline V CDR1 and CDR2: MNHEY, SVGAGI. The ends were cut back, 5 bases at V and 0 bases at J, with 11 bases in the middle. CDR3: CASSDWNLAKNIQYF. CDR3 sequence (DNA): TGTGCCAGCAGTGACTGGAACCTAGCCAAAAACATTCAGTACTTC.

This CDR3 reads CASSYSQGGSYEQYF. CDR3 nucleotides: TGTGCCAGCAGTTACTCTCAGGGGGGGTCTTACGAGCAGTACTTC. This sequence joins TRBV6-5 and TRBJ2-7, with D perhaps matching TRBD1 or TRBD2 (7 bases each). V was trimmed by 0 bases and J by 4 bases, leaving 13 bases between them. The CDR3 runs 15 residues. Germline CDR1 reads MNHEY; CDR2 reads SVGAGI.

This sequence joins TRBV10-3 and TRBJ1-1; D is ambiguous. This CDR3 region has 13 residues. Trimming took off 3 bases at V and 0 bases at J, with 5 bases between the two ends. In germline, CDR1 is ENHRY, CDR2 SYGVKD. CDR3 coding DNA: TGTGCCATCAGTGAACGGGTGAACACTGAAGCTTTCTTT. It translates to CAISERVNTEAFF.

With regard to this clonotype: One junction end disagrees with the germline gene, perhaps due to a read error. This chain links TRBV29-1 with TRBJ2-1, with D uncertain. Germline values: CDR1 SQVTM, CDR2 ANQGSEA. The CDR3 runs 10 residues. DNA of the CDR3: TGCAACGTTTCTCCGACGGAGCAGTTCTTC. It codes for CNVSPTEQFF.